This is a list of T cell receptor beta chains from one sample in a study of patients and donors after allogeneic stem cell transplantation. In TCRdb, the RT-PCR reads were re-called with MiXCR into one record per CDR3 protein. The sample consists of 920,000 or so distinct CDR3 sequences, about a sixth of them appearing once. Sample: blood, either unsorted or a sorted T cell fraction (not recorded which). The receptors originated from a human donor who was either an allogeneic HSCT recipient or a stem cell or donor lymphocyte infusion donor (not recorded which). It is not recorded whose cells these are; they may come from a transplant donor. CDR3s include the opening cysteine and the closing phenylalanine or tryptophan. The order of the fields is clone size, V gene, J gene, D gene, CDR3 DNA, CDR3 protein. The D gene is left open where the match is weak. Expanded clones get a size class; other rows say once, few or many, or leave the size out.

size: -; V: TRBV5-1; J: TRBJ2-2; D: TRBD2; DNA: TGCGCCAGCAGCGGGGGACTAGCGGGAGGCAGCGGGGAGCTGTTTTTT; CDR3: CASSGGLAGGSGELFF
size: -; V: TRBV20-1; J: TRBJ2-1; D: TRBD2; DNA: TGCAGTGCTCATACCGGGACTAGCGGGTCCCTAGCCTACAATGAGCAGTTCTTC; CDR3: CSAHTGTSGSLAYNEQFF
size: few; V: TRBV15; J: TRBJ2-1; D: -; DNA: TGTGCCACCAGCAGAGACAGACAAACCAATGAGCAGTTCTTC; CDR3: CATSRDRQTNEQFF
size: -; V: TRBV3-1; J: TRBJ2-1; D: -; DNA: TGTGCCAGCAGCCAGAGAGACCATGAGCAGTTCTTC; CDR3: CASSQRDHEQFF
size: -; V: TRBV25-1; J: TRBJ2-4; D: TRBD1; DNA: TGTGCCAGCAGTGTGGCAGGGGGCGGTCGGAACATTCAGTACTTC; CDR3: CASSVAGGGRNIQYF
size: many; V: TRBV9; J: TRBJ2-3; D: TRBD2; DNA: TGTGCCAGCAGCACGGGACTAGCGGCAGATACGCAGTATTTT; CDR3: CASSTGLAADTQYF
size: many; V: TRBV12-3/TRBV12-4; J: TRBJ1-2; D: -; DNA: TGTGCCAGCACCTTTCGGCTACCGGGGCCGAGAGGCTACACCTTC; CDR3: CASTFRLPGPRGYTF
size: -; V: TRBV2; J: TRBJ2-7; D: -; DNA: TGTGCCAGCAGGAAGGGATGGGAGCAGTACTTC; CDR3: CASRKGWEQYF
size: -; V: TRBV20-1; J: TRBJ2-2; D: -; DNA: TGCAGTGCTAGTCAACCGGGGGCGGCGACCGGGGAGCTGTTTTTT; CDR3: CSASQPGAATGELFF
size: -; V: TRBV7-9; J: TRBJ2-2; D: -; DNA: TGTGCCAGCAGCCCCCCCCGGATCTTCGCGAACACCGGGGAGCTGTTTTTT; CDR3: CASSPPRIFANTGELFF
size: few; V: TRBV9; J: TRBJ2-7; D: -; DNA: TGTGCCAGCAGCCCCCTGGGGCGACCGGACGAGCAGTACTTC; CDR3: CASSPLGRPDEQYF
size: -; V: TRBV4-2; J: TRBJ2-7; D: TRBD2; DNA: TGTGCCAGCAGCCAAGTGACTAGCGAGTCCTACGAGCAGTACTTC; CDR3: CASSQVTSESYEQYF
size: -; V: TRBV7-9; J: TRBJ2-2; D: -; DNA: TGTGCCAGCAGCTTCCCCCCCGGGGCCGGCACCGGGGAGCTGTTTTTT; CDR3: CASSFPPGAGTGELFF
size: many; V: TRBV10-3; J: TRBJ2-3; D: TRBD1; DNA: TGTGCCATCAGTCGGGGGACAGGGGGCATAGATACGCAGTATTTT; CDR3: CAISRGTGGIDTQYF
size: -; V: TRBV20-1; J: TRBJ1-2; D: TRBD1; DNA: TGCAGTGCTAGGAGGCGACAGGGTGAACTGGGTAACTATGGCTACACCTTC; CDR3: CSARRRQGELGNYGYTF
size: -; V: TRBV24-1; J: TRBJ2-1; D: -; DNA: TGTGCCACCAGTGATTTGAGGGCGACTGGGAATGAGCAGTTCTTC; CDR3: CATSDLRATGNEQFF
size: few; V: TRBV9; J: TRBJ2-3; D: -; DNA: TGTGCCAGCAGCGTAGTAGGTATGGCCCCAGGTGATTCGGATACGCAGTATTTT; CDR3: CASSVVGMAPGDSDTQYF
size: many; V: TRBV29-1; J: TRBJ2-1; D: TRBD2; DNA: TGCAGCGTTGGGACTAGCGGGAGTACGAATGAGCAGTTCTTC; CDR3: CSVGTSGSTNEQFF
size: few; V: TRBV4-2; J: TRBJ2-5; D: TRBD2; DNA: TGTGCCAGCAGCCAGGTGCCTAGCGGGAGGTCCCAAGAGACCCAGTACTTC; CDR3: CASSQVPSGRSQETQYF
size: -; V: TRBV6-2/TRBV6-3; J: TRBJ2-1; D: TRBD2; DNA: TGTGCCAGCGTTAGCGGGGGGGCAGATGAGCAGTTCTTC; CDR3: CASVSGGADEQFF
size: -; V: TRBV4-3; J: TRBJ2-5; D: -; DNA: TGCGCCAGCAGCCCGAGTCTAGATTGGGCGGTGGAGACCCAGTACTTC; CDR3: CASSPSLDWAVETQYF
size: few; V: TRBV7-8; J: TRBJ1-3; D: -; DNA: TGTGCCAGCAGCCCAGTTTGGGCGAGCTCTGGAAACACCATATATTTT; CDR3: CASSPVWASSGNTIYF
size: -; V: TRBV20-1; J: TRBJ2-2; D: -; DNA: TGCAGTGCTAGAGACCCCCGGGGTAACACCGGGGAGCTGTTTTTT; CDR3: CSARDPRGNTGELFF
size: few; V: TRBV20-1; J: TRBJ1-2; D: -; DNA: TGCAGTGCTAGAGAGTCAGGGAAGGATGGCTACACCTTC; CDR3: CSARESGKDGYTF
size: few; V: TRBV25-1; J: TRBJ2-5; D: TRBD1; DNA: TGTGCCAGCAGTGGATACAGGGGCCAGGAGACCCAGTACTTC; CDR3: CASSGYRGQETQYF
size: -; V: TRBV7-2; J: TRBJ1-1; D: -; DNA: TGTGCCAGCAGCAACATTCACGGGGGCACTGAAGCTTTCTTT; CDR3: CASSNIHGGTEAFF
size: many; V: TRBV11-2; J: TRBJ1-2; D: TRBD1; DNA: TGTGCCAGCAGCCCCGCGGGACAGGGCTATGGCTACACCTTC; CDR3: CASSPAGQGYGYTF
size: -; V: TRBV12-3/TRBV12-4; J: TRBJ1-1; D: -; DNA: TGTGCCAGCAGAGGCGGCGCGGTGGGTCGGGTGAACACTGAAGCTTTCTTT; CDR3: CASRGGAVGRVNTEAFF
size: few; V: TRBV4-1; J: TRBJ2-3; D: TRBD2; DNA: TGCGCCAGCAGCCCGGCGGGGGTCGACTCAGATACGCAGTATTTT; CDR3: CASSPAGVDSDTQYF
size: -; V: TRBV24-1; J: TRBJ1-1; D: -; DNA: TGTGCCACCAGAGAAGGCAGGGCGAGGAGCACTGAAGCTTTCTTT; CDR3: CATREGRARSTEAFF
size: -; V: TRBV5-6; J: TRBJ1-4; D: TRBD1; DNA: TGTGCCAGCAGCGCTGGACAGGGGGCATTGGAAAAACTGTTTTTT; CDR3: CASSAGQGALEKLFF
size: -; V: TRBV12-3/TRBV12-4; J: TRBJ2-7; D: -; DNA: TGTGCCAGCAGTACACCCTCTATTAGCTCCTACGAGCAGTACTTC; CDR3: CASSTPSISSYEQYF